This entry is about one TCR beta chain. Its target is unknown. An overlapping HIV-1 Gag peptide pool stimulated these cells at approximately 1 ug/peptide/mL. Sorted nonresponding memory CD4+ T cells were CD40L-negative, CD69-negative, CD45RO-high. This sample is part of a study of persistence of HIV-infected CD4 T cells. Study observations and caveats: Degenerate expanded CDR3beta sequences were enriched among CMV- and Gag-responding cells. TCR oligoclonality correlated with proviral oligoclonality in the same sorted populations.

This was the immunoSEQ version 4 assay in survey mode. Template was genomic DNA at 10 ng/uL, with up to roughly 1 ug used per sample. Sequencing was performed with immunoSEQ multiplex PCR; in TCRdb, only in-frame clones are kept and a portion is missing. The sample includes about 33,000 clones, approximately 78% of them seen just once. Sample: cultured CD4+ T cells from PBMCs, taken from a patient who received antiretroviral therapy. The TCR sequence derives from an adult with HIV. The donor label of this sample is uncertain.

The CDR3 spells CASSLTPLDRADGYTF. In DNA, the CDR3 is TGTGCCAGCAGCTTAACCCCCCTCGACAGGGCGGATGGCTACACCTTC. This chain joins TRBV7-9 and TRBJ1-2; TRBD1 matches at 7 bases. Germline CDR1 is SEHNR and CDR2 is FQNEAQ (reference sequence). This CDR3 has 16 amino acids. V gave up 2 bases and J gave up 6 bases; unmatched junction bases: 12.